The clone carrying this T cell receptor (beta chain) occurred many times. Its antigen is currently unknown. This entry is derived from a study of T cells in Graves' hyperthyroidism and ophthalmopathy. Study-wide context: Peripheral blood was drawn at first diagnosis, prior to all treatment. Study-level findings and limits: Most expanded thyroid clonotypes above 0.001 also appeared in blood.

The length of the CDR3 is 15 residues. CDR1 and CDR2 from the germline V gene are SNHLY and FYNNEI. V dropped 3 bases and J dropped 6; count of bases not matched to a gene: 5. Authors of the study amplified TCR beta CDR3 regions from RNA transcripts. In the first-round RT-PCR of the TCR CDR3, the HTBI primer set was used. TCRdb reanalysed the multiplex PCR reads using MiXCR and keeps one entry per CDR3 protein. Of some 400,000 distinct CDR3 sequences in the sample, around 13% were seen once. Exclusion followed for patients with uncontrolled infection, other autoimmune disease, pregnancy or lactation. The clonotype comes from an older woman with Graves' hyperthyroidism. The sequencing sample was made of blood. The chain joins TRBV2 to TRBJ1-2; 12 bases fit TRBD1. The DNA for the CDR3 is TGTGCCAGCAGTGACGTCGGGACAGGGGGCAATGGCTACACCTTC. As protein: CASSDVGTGGNGYTF. The complete variable domain, with remaining parts taken from reference TRBV2 and TRBJ1-2, reads EPEVTQTPSHQVTQMGQEVILRCVPISNHLYFYWYRQILGQKVEFLVSFYNNEISEKSEIFDDQFSVERPDGSNFTLKIRSTKLEDSAMYFCASSDVGTGGNGYTFGSGTRLTVV.